This is a list of T cell receptor beta chains from one sample in a study of long-term antiretroviral therapy in people with HIV. Method: immunoSEQ multiplex PCR; TCRdb's copy keeps in-frame clones and lacks some. This sample has roughly 25,000 clones, with roughly 87% found just once. The material sequenced was unsorted PBMCs, taken 1.1 years before starting antiretroviral therapy. The receptors come from a woman aged 25-40 years with HIV. The CDR3 runs from the conserved cysteine through the conserved F or W. The order of the fields is V gene, clone size, D gene, J gene, CDR3 DNA, CDR3 protein. The D gene is left open where the match is weak. Clone size is stated in some rows and not others, as once, few, many or a class when expanded.

V gene: TRBV25-1
clone size: NA
D gene: TRBD1
J gene: TRBJ1-4
CDR3 DNA: TGTGCCAGCGGGCGACAGGGAACAAATGAAAAACTGTTTTTT
CDR3 protein: CASGRQGTNEKLFF

V gene: TRBV27
clone size: NA
D gene: NA
J gene: TRBJ1-1
CDR3 DNA: TGTGCCAGCACCGGGGCGAATGAAGCTTTCTTT
CDR3 protein: CASTGANEAFF

V gene: TRBV25-1
clone size: once
D gene: NA
J gene: TRBJ1-1
CDR3 DNA: TGTGCCAGCAGTGATGGCAGGCTTGCTTTCTTT
CDR3 protein: CASSDGRLAFF

V gene: TRBV5-5
clone size: NA
D gene: NA
J gene: TRBJ1-5
CDR3 DNA: TGTGCCAGCAGCGGGGCCTCGGGGGGCGGCAATCAGCCCCAGCATTTT
CDR3 protein: CASSGASGGGNQPQHF

V gene: TRBV19
clone size: NA
D gene: TRBD1
J gene: TRBJ2-5
CDR3 DNA: TGTGCCAGTAGCAACGGACAGGGTCTCCCAGAGACCCAGTACTTC
CDR3 protein: CASSNGQGLPETQYF

V gene: TRBV27
clone size: NA
D gene: NA
J gene: TRBJ1-1
CDR3 DNA: TGTGCCAGCAGTTTATTCTACGGGAACACTGAAGCTTTCTTT
CDR3 protein: CASSLFYGNTEAFF

V gene: TRBV30
clone size: NA
D gene: TRBD1
J gene: TRBJ2-4
CDR3 DNA: TGTGCCTGGAATGAAGGGACAGGTTACGAAGGCGGCATTCAGTACTTC
CDR3 protein: CAWNEGTGYEGGIQYF

V gene: TRBV19
clone size: NA
D gene: TRBD2
J gene: TRBJ2-3
CDR3 DNA: TGTGCCAGTAGTAATTTTCGGACTAGCGGGGGCTCGAGCACAGATACGCAGTATTTT
CDR3 protein: CASSNFRTSGGSSTDTQYF

V gene: TRBV6-5
clone size: NA
D gene: NA
J gene: TRBJ1-1
CDR3 DNA: TGTGCCAGCAGTCGAGGATTCACTGAAGCTTTCTTT
CDR3 protein: CASSRGFTEAFF

V gene: TRBV5-1
clone size: NA
D gene: NA
J gene: TRBJ1-3
CDR3 DNA: TGCGCCAGCAGCTTGGGACAGTCTACGGGAAACACCATATATTTT
CDR3 protein: CASSLGQSTGNTIYF

V gene: TRBV5-1
clone size: few
D gene: NA
J gene: TRBJ2-5
CDR3 DNA: TGCGCCAGCAGCTTGGAGACAGGCCTGACCCAGTACTTC
CDR3 protein: CASSLETGLTQYF

V gene: TRBV11-2
clone size: NA
D gene: NA
J gene: TRBJ1-4
CDR3 DNA: TGTGCCAGCAGCTTAGACAGGGAAAAACTGTTTTTT
CDR3 protein: CASSLDREKLFF

V gene: TRBV11-2
clone size: NA
D gene: NA
J gene: TRBJ2-3
CDR3 DNA: TGTGCCAGCAGCCCAGCCCGCACAGATACGCAGTATTTT
CDR3 protein: CASSPARTDTQYF

V gene: TRBV6-1
clone size: NA
D gene: TRBD1
J gene: TRBJ1-5
CDR3 DNA: TGTGCCAGCAGTGCTAGGGGGCCTAGGGGACAGCCCCAGCATTTT
CDR3 protein: CASSARGPRGQPQHF

V gene: TRBV29-1
clone size: NA
D gene: TRBD1
J gene: TRBJ1-1
CDR3 DNA: TGCAGCGCGGGACAGGCGAGTACTGAAGCTTTCTTT
CDR3 protein: CSAGQASTEAFF

V gene: TRBV30
clone size: NA
D gene: TRBD1
J gene: TRBJ1-5
CDR3 DNA: TGTGCCTGGAGTGGTGGGACAGGGAAACAGCCCCAGCATTTT
CDR3 protein: CAWSGGTGKQPQHF

V gene: TRBV7-3
clone size: NA
D gene: TRBD2
J gene: TRBJ2-5
CDR3 DNA: TGTGCCAGCAGCTTGACTAGCGGGGGAGAGACCCAGTACTTC
CDR3 protein: CASSLTSGGETQYF

V gene: TRBV5-1
clone size: NA
D gene: TRBD2
J gene: TRBJ2-5
CDR3 DNA: TGCGCCAGCAGTAGGGAGGGTGGAGTGGAGACCCAGTACTTC
CDR3 protein: CASSREGGVETQYF

V gene: TRBV6-1
clone size: NA
D gene: NA
J gene: TRBJ1-2
CDR3 DNA: TGTGCCAGCACCGGCTTCTTACAGGTGATGGATGGCTACACCTTC
CDR3 protein: CASTGFLQVMDGYTF

V gene: TRBV5-1
clone size: NA
D gene: TRBD1
J gene: TRBJ1-3
CDR3 DNA: TGCGCCAGCAGCTTGGGGACAGGGACAAACACCATATATTTT
CDR3 protein: CASSLGTGTNTIYF

V gene: TRBV5-1
clone size: NA
D gene: NA
J gene: TRBJ2-5
CDR3 DNA: TGCGCCAGCAGCACCCTCGTGGGACGCGAGGCTGTGGGGGAGACCCAGTACTTC
CDR3 protein: CASSTLVGREAVGETQYF

V gene: TRBV10-3
clone size: NA
D gene: NA
J gene: TRBJ1-3
CDR3 DNA: TGTGCCGCCAAGGTCGTCGCCGGTAACACCATATATTTT
CDR3 protein: CAAKVVAGNTIYF

V gene: TRBV11-3
clone size: NA
D gene: NA
J gene: TRBJ2-1
CDR3 DNA: TGTGCCAGCAGCTCCGGCCAAGCGGGGACAACTACCAATGAGCAGTTCTTC
CDR3 protein: CASSSGQAGTTTNEQFF

V gene: TRBV2
clone size: NA
D gene: TRBD2
J gene: TRBJ2-1
CDR3 DNA: TGTGCCAGCAGGGGGTTAGCGGGGGATTACAATGAGCAGTTCTTC
CDR3 protein: CASRGLAGDYNEQFF